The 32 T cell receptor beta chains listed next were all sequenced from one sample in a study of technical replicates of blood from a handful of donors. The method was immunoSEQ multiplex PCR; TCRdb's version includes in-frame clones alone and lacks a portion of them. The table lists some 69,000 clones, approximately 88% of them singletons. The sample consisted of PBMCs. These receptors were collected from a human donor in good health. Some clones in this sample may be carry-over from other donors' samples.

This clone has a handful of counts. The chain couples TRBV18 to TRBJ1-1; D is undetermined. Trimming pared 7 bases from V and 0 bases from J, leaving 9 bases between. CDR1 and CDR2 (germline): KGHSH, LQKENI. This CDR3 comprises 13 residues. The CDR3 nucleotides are TGTGCCAGCTGGGCTATTCTGAACACTGAAGCTTTCTTT. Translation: CASWAILNTEAFF.

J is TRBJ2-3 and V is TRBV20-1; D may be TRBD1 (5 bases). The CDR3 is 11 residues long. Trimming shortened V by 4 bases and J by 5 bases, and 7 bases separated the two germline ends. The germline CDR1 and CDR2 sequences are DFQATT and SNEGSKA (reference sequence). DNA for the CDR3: TGCAGTGCTAAAGGGGTAGATACGCAGTATTTT. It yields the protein CSAKGVDTQYF.

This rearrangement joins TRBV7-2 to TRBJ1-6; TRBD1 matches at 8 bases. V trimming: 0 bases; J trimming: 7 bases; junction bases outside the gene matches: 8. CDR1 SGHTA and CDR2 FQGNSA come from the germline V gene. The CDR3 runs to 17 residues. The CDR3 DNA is TGTGCCAGCAGCTTAGCCTGGACAGGGTTAGGAAATTCACCCCTCCACTTT. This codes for CASSLAWTGLGNSPLHF.

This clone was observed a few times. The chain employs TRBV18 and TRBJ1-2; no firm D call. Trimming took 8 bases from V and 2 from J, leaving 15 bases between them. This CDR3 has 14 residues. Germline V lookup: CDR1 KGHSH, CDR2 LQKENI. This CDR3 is CASHAGSSNYGYTF. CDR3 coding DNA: TGTGCCAGCCACGCGGGGTCGTCGAACTATGGCTACACCTTC.

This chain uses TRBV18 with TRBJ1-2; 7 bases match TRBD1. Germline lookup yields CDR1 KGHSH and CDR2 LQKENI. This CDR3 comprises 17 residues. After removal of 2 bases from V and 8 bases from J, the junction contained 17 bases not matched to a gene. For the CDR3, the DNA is TGTGCCAGCTCACCAAATGCCGGGACAGAGACGGCTCAGGGCTACACCTTC. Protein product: CASSPNAGTETAQGYTF.

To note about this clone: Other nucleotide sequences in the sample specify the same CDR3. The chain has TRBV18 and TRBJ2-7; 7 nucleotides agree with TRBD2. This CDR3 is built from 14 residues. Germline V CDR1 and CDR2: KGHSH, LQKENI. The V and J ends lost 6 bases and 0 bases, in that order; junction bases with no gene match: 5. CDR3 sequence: CASSPGTTSYEQYF. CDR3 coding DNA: TGTGCCAGCTCCCCAGGGACTACCTCCTACGAGCAGTACTTC.

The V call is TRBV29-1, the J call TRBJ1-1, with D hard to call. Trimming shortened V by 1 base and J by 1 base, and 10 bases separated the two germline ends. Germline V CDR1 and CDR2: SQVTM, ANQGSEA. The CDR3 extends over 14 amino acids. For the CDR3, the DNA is TGCAGCGTTGAAGGACGGGGTCGGAACACTGAAGCTTTCTTT. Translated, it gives CSVEGRGRNTEAFF.

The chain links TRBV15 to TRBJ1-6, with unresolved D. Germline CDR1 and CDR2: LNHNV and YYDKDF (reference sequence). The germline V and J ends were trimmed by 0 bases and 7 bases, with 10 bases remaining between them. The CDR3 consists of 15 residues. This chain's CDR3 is CATSRDKTVNSPLHF. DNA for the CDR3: TGTGCCACCAGCAGAGATAAAACAGTGAATTCACCCCTCCACTTT.

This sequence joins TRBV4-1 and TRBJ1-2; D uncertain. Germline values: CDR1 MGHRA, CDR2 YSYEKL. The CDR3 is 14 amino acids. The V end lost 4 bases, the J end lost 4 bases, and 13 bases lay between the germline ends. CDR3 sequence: CASSPSPGGYGYTF. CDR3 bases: TGCGCCAGCAGCCCCTCTCCGGGTGGCTATGGCTACACCTTC.

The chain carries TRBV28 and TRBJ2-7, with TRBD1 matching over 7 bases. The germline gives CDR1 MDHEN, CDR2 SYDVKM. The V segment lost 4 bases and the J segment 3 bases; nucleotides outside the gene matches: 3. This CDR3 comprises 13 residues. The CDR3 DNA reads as TGTGCCAGCAGTTCATGGGACAGCTACGAGCAGTACTTC. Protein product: CASSSWDSYEQYF.

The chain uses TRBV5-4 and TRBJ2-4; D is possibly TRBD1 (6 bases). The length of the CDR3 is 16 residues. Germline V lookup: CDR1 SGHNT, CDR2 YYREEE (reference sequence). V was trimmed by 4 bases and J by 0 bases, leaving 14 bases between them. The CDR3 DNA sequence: TGTGCCAGCAGCACCTGGACAGCACTAGCCAAAAACATTCAGTACTTC. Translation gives CASSTWTALAKNIQYF. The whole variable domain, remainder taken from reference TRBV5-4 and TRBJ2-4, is ETGVTQSPTHLIKTRGQQVTLRCSSQSGHNTVSWYQQALGQGPQFIFQYYREEENGRGNFPPRFSGLQFPNYSSELNVNALELDDSALYLCASSTWTALAKNIQYFGAGTRLSVL.

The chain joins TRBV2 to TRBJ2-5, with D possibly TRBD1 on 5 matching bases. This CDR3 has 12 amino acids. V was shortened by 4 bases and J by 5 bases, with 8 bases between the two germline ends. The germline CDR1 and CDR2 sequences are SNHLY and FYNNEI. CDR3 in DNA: TGTGCCAGCAGTGCTCAGGGTGAGACCCAGTACTTC. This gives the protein CASSAQGETQYF.

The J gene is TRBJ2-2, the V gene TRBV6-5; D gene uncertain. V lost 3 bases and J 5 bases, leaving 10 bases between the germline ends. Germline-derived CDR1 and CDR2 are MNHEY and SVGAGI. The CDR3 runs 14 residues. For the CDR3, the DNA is TGTGCCAGCAGTTATGAGGCTAGGACCGGGGAGCTGTTTTTT. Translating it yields CASSYEARTGELFF.

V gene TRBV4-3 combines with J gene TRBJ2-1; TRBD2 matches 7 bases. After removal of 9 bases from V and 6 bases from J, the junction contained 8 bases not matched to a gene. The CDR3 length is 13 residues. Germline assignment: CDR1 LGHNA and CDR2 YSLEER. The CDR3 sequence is CASQRGPSNEQFF. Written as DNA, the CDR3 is TGCGCCAGTCAGCGGGGTCCCAGCAATGAGCAGTTCTTC.

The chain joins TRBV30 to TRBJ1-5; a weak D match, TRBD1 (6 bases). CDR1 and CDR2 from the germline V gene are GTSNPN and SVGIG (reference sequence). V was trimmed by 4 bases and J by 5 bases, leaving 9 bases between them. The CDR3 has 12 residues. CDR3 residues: CAWTKGDQPQHF. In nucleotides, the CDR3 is TGTGCCTGGACCAAGGGGGATCAGCCCCAGCATTTT.

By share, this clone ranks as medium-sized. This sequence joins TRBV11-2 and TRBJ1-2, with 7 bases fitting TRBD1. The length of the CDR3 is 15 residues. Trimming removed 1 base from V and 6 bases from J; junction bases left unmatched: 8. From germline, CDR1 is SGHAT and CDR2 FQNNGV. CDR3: CASSLVDRDRHGYTF. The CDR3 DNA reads TGTGCCAGCAGCTTAGTAGACAGGGATAGGCATGGCTACACCTTC.

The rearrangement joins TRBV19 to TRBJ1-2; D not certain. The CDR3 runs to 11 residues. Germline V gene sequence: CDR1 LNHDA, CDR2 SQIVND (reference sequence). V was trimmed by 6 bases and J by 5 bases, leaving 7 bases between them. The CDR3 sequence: CASRRGYGYTF. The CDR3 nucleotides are TGTGCCAGTAGGCGGGGATATGGCTACACCTTC.

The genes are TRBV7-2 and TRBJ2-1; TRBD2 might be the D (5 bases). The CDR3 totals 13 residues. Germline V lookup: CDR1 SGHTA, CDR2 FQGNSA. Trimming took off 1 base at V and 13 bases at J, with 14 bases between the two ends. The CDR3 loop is CASSLVLEAQQFF. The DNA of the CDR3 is TGTGCCAGCAGCTTAGTACTGGAGGCACAACAGTTCTTC. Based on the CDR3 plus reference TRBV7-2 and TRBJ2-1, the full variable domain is GAGVSQSPSNKVTEKGKDVELRCDPISGHTALYWYRQSLGQGLEFLIYFQGNSAPDKSGLPSDRFSAERTGGSVSTLTIQRTQQEDSAVYLCASSLVLEAQQFFGPGTRLTVL.

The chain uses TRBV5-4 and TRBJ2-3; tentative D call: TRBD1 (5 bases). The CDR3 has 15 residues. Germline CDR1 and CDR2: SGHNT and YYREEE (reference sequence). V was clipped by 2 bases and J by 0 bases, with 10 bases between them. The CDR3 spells CASSFRGRSTDTQYF. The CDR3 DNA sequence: TGTGCCAGCAGCTTTAGGGGAAGGAGCACAGATACGCAGTATTTT.

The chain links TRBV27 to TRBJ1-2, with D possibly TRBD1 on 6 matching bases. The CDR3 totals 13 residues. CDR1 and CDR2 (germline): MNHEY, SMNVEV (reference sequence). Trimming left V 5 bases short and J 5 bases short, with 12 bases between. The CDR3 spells CASSLTGFYGYTF. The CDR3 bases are TGTGCCAGCAGTCTAACAGGGTTTTATGGCTACACCTTC.

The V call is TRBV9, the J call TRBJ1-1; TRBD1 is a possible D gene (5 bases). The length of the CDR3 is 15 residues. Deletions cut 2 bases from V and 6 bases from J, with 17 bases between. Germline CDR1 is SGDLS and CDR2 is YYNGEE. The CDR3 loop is CASSVGGAREAEAFF. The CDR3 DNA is TGTGCCAGCAGCGTGGGAGGGGCCCGAGAGGCTGAAGCTTTCTTT.

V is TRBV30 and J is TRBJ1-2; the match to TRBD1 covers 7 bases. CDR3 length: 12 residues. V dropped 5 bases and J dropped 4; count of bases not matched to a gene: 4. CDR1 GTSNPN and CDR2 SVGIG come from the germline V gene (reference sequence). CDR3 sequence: CAWENRGYGYTF. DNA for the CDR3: TGTGCCTGGGAAAACAGGGGCTATGGCTACACCTTC.

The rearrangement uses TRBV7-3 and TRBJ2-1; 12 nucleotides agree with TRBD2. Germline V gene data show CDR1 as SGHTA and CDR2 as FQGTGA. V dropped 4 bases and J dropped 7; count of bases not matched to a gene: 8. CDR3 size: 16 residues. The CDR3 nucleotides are TGTGCCAGCAGCTCAAAAGCTAGCGGGGGGGTAAATGAGCAGTTCTTC. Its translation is CASSSKASGGVNEQFF.

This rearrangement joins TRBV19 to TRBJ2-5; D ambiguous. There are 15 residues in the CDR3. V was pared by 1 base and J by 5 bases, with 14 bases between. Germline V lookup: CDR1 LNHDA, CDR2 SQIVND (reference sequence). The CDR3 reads CASSIAPVEWETQYF. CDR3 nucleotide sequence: TGTGCCAGTAGTATAGCGCCGGTCGAGTGGGAGACCCAGTACTTC.

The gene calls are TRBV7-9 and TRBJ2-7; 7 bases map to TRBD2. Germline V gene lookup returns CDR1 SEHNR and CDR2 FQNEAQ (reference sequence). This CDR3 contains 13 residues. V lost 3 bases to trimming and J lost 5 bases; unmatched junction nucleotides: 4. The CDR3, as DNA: TGTGCCAGCAGCTTCCCAGGGAGGGACGAGCAGTACTTC. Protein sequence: CASSFPGRDEQYF.

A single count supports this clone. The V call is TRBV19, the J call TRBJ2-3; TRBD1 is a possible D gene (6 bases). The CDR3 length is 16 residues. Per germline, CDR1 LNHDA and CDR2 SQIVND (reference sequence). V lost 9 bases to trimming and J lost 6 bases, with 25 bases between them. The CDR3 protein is CASQRTATLTGDTQYF. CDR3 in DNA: TGTGCCAGCCAGAGGACAGCAACTCTGACCGGGGATACGCAGTATTTT.

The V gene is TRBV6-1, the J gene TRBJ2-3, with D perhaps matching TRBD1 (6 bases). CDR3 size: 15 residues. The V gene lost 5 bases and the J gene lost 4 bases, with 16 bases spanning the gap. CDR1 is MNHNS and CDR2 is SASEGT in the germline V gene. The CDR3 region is CASSPREGGADTQYF. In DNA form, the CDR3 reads TGTGCCAGCAGTCCCCGGGAAGGGGGTGCAGATACGCAGTATTTT.

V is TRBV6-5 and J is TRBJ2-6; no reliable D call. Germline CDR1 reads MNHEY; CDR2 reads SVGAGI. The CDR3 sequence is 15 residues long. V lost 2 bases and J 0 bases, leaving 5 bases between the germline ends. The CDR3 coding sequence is TGTGCCAGCAGTTACCGGAGCTCTGGGGCCAACGTCCTGACTTTC. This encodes CASSYRSSGANVLTF.

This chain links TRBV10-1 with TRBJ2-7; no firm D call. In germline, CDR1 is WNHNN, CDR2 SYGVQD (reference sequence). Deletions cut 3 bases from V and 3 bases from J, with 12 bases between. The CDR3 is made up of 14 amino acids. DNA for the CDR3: TGCGCCAGCAGTGATCGGCAGGTAGGCTACGAGCAGTACTTC. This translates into CASSDRQVGYEQYF.

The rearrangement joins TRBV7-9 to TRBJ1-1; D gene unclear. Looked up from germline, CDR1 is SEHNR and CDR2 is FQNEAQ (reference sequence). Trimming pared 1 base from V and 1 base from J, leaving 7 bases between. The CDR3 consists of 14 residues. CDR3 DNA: TGTGCCAGCAGCTTAGGGGGAGGGAACACTGAAGCTTTCTTT. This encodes CASSLGGGNTEAFF. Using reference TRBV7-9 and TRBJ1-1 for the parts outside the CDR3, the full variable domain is DTGVSQNPRHKITKRGQNVTFRCDPISEHNRLYWYRQTLGQGPEFLTYFQNEAQLEKSRLLSDRFSAERPKGSFSTLEIQRTEQGDSAMYLCASSLGGGNTEAFFGQGTRLTVV.

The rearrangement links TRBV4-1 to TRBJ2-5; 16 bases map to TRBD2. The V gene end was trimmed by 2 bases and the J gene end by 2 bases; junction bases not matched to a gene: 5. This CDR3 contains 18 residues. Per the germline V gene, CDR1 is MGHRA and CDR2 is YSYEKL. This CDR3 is CASSQPGLAGGLQETQYF. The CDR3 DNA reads TGCGCCAGCAGCCAACCGGGACTAGCGGGGGGGCTGCAAGAGACCCAGTACTTC.

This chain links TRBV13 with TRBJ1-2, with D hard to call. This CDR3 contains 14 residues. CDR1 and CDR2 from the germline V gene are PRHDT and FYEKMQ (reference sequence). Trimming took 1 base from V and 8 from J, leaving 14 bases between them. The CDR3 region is CASSLAPAGSGYTF. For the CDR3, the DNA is TGTGCCAGCAGCTTAGCCCCCGCTGGGAGCGGCTACACCTTC.